Listed below are T cell receptor beta chains from one sample, sequenced in a study of metastatic and nonmetastatic thyroid tumors. TCRdb reanalyzed the PCR reads via MiXCR. The sample carries fewer than 20,000 clones, around 25% recorded once. The sample taken for sequencing was tumor tissue. Source of these receptors: a female donor with papillary thyroid cancer or a benign thyroid nodule (not recorded which). Some clones in this sample may be carry-over from other donors' samples. Each CDR3 is given with its conserved first and last residue. The D gene is left open where the match is weak. A row's size may be missing; if present it is once, few, many or a size class.

CASSETDNYGYTF	TGTGCCAGCAGTGAGACAGATAACTATGGCTACACCTTC	.	medium-sized	TRBJ1-2	TRBV12-3/TRBV12-4
CASSPSNSPLHF	TGTGCCAGCAGCCCAAGTAATTCACCCCTCCACTTT	.	few	TRBJ1-6	TRBV9
CASSRQGRTYNEQFF	TGTGCCAGCAGTCGACAGGGGAGGACCTACAATGAGCAGTTCTTC	TRBD1	.	TRBJ2-1	TRBV6-1
CASSEAKGLAPYNEQFF	TGTGCCAGCAGTGAAGCGAAGGGACTAGCCCCTTACAATGAGCAGTTCTTC	TRBD2	medium-sized	TRBJ2-1	TRBV6-1
CVISAGSGTGDSYEQYF	TGTGTCATCAGTGCGGGGTCTGGTACAGGGGACTCCTACGAGCAGTACTTC	.	.	TRBJ2-7	TRBV27
CASSLEGDQPQHF	TGTGCCAGCAGCTTAGAGGGGGATCAGCCCCAGCATTTT	.	many	TRBJ1-5	TRBV7-9
CASSRDGGQGVSEQYF	TGCGCCAGCAGTCGTGACGGTGGACAGGGGGTCTCCGAGCAGTACTTC	TRBD1	.	TRBJ2-7	TRBV5-1
CAWSVGGSGNTIYF	TGTGCCTGGAGTGTGGGAGGGTCTGGAAACACCATATATTTT	.	.	TRBJ1-3	TRBV30
CASSLVGGTSGRATGDEQYF	TGTGCCAGCAGCTTAGTCGGAGGGACTAGCGGGAGGGCAACGGGGGACGAGCAGTACTTC	TRBD2	.	TRBJ2-7	TRBV11-3
CASSPLRQGVVEKLFF	TGTGCCAGCAGTCCCTTAAGACAGGGAGTGGTTGAAAAACTGTTTTTT	TRBD1	many	TRBJ1-4	TRBV6-2/TRBV6-3
CASKENNEQFF	TGTGCCAGCAAGGAGAACAATGAGCAGTTCTTC	.	.	TRBJ2-1	TRBV27
CTSSLGQGRITEAFF	TGCACCAGCAGCTTAGGGCAGGGGAGGATCACTGAAGCTTTCTTT	.	.	TRBJ1-1	TRBV11-3
CASSLSAGVNGYTF	TGTGCCAGCAGCTTATCGGCAGGGGTTAATGGCTACACCTTC	.	few	TRBJ1-2	TRBV11-3
CATRHEAFF	TGTGCCACCCGACATGAAGCTTTCTTT	.	medium-sized	TRBJ1-1	TRBV6-1
CASSPGLGGNEQFF	TGTGCCAGCAGCCCAGGACTCGGGGGGAATGAGCAGTTCTTC	TRBD2	many	TRBJ2-1	TRBV7-2
CASSATSGSTDTQYF	TGTGCCAGCAGTGCGACTAGCGGGAGCACAGATACGCAGTATTTT	TRBD2	many	TRBJ2-3	TRBV2
CSAPTGANYCYTF	TGCAGTGCTCCGACAGGGGCTAACTATTGCTACACCTTC	TRBD1	.	TRBJ1-2	TRBV20-1
CASTALTSSYEQYF	TGTGCCAGCACCGCCCTGACGAGCTCCTATGAGCAGTACTTC	.	few	TRBJ2-7	TRBV6-1
CASSWDSTPEQFF	TGCGCCAGCAGCTGGGACTCTACCCCTGAGCAGTTCTTC	.	medium-sized	TRBJ2-1	TRBV5-1
CASSPSVFTGELFF	TGTGCCAGCTCACCATCAGTGTTCACCGGGGAGCTGTTTTTT	.	.	TRBJ2-2	TRBV18
CASNSQGVGTDTQYF	TGTGCCAGCAATTCACAGGGGGTAGGCACAGATACGCAGTATTTT	TRBD1	.	TRBJ2-3	TRBV6-1
CAWSVPDRGSNQPQHF	TGTGCCTGGAGTGTGCCAGACAGGGGGAGCAATCAGCCCCAGCATTTT	TRBD1	many	TRBJ1-5	TRBV30
CASSDREYNEQFF	TGTGCCAGCAGTGACCGGGAGTACAATGAGCAGTTCTTC	.	medium-sized	TRBJ2-1	TRBV6-4